Presented here are 15 T cell receptor beta chains from one specimen sequenced in a study of blood T cell repertoires in COVID-19 (dated by TCRdb to the early 2020s). Receptors were amplified or captured by the immunoSEQ multiplex PCR assay. Sourced from immuneACCESS, this table was stored by TCRdb with only in-frame sequences that have V and J called. A share of the clones is absent; for the studies checked, an unresolved V gene accounts for under half, and the remainder has no known explanation. The sample table records a few hundred thousand clones; 88% of these occur just once. Approximately 1% of the sample belongs to the ten largest clones. The sequenced sample consisted of PBMCs or T cells enriched from blood (not recorded which). The receptors originated from a woman in her 30s who had recovered from COVID-19.

The chain combines TRBV5-6 with TRBJ2-3, with 7 positions matching TRBD2. The CDR3 consists of 14 residues. Germline CDR1 reads SGHDT; CDR2 reads YYEEEE. Trimming took 3 bases from V and 4 from J; bases not matched to a gene: 5. The CDR3 sequence is CASSSRTSADTQYF. For the CDR3, the DNA is TGTGCCAGCAGCTCGCGGACTAGTGCAGATACGCAGTATTTT.

This chain uses TRBV6-5 with TRBJ2-7; maybe TRBD2 (5 bases). CDR1 and CDR2 (germline): MNHEY, SVGAGI. V lost 6 bases and J 5 bases, leaving 20 bases between the germline ends. There are 15 residues in the CDR3. In nucleotides, the CDR3 is TGTGCCAGCAGCTTGTCGGGCACTCCCGGGGACGAGCAGTACTTC. The encoded protein is CASSLSGTPGDEQYF.

The chain links TRBV24-1 to TRBJ2-6; D not resolved. V was pared by 3 bases and J by 1 base, with 9 bases between. The germline CDR1 and CDR2 sequences are KGHDR and SFDVKD. CDR3 length: 16 amino acids. CDR3 residues: CATSDRYSSGANVLTF. The CDR3 coding sequence is TGTGCCACCAGTGATCGTTACTCTTCTGGGGCCAACGTCCTGACTTTC.

The chain is built from TRBV12-3 or TRBV12-4 and TRBJ1-5; tentatively, D is TRBD1 (5 bases). V was pared by 7 bases and J by 9 bases, with 16 bases between. CDR3 length equals 13 residues. The CDR3 is CASTKFGGRPQHF. The CDR3 DNA sequence: TGTGCCAGCACCAAATTCGGGGGTCGGCCCCAGCATTTT.

This clone was seen once. V and J are TRBV6-2 or TRBV6-3 and TRBJ1-2; the D gene is possibly TRBD1 (6 bases). The V end was cut by 5 bases, the J end by 2 bases, with 24 bases between. The CDR3 length is 18 residues. Germline CDR1 MNHEY, CDR2 SVGEGT. The CDR3 sequence: CASSNPQGYGDRNYGYTF. DNA for the CDR3: TGTGCCAGCAGTAACCCTCAGGGGTACGGGGACCGAAACTATGGCTACACCTTC.

The V gene is TRBV15, the J gene TRBJ2-7; a possible D gene is TRBD1 (5 bases). V lost 0 bases and J lost 2, with 8 bases in between. CDR3 length equals 14 residues. CDR1 and CDR2 from the germline V gene are LNHNV and YYDKDF (reference sequence). The CDR3 bases are TGTGCCACCAGCAGAGACCAGGGCACCTACGAGCAGTACTTC. It codes for CATSRDQGTYEQYF.

The rearrangement uses TRBV28 and TRBJ1-1; TRBD1 matches 7 bases. This CDR3 has 17 residues. Germline assignment: CDR1 MDHEN and CDR2 SYDVKM. With 5 bases clipped from V and 1 base from J, the junction kept 13 bases outside the gene matches. This CDR3 is CASSTDREVAPNTEAFF. In DNA form, the CDR3 reads TGTGCCAGCAGTACAGACAGGGAGGTGGCCCCGAACACTGAAGCTTTCTTT.

The V call is TRBV27, the J call TRBJ2-7; 13 nucleotides align to TRBD2. V was pared by 5 bases and J by 1 base, with 8 bases of the junction left unmatched. CDR1 is MNHEY and CDR2 is SMNVEV in the germline V gene (reference sequence). This CDR3 is 17 amino acids long. Written as DNA, the CDR3 is TGTGCCAGCAGTCGGCAGGGGGGACTAGCGGGATCCTACGAGCAGTACTTC. Residues: CASSRQGGLAGSYEQYF.

Only a few counts were recorded for this clone. The chain is built from TRBV10-2 and TRBJ1-2, with a possible D match to TRBD1 (5 bases). Germline V gene sequence: CDR1 WSHSY, CDR2 SAAADI. The CDR3 covers 13 residues. Trimming cost V 7 bases and J 4 bases, with 13 bases left between them. The CDR3 DNA reads as TGCGCCAGCAACCAGGGTGACCTCTATGGCTACACCTTC. Translation: CASNQGDLYGYTF.

The chain has TRBV2 and TRBJ1-2; D is uncertain. Trimming pared 8 bases from V and 4 bases from J, leaving 11 bases between. CDR1 and CDR2 from the germline V gene are SNHLY and FYNNEI. The CDR3 sequence is 12 residues long. The CDR3 DNA reads as TGTGCCAGCTCCTCCAGGTCCTATGGCTACACCTTC. It yields the protein CASSSRSYGYTF.

This chain joins TRBV7-9 and TRBJ2-7; the match to TRBD2 covers 11 bases. The CDR3 sequence is 14 residues long. The germline CDR1 and CDR2 sequences are SEHNR and FQNEAQ (reference sequence). J lost 2 bases, V lost 6 bases, and 3 bases had no gene match. Here the CDR3 reads CASRGTSGTYEQYF. CDR3 bases: TGTGCCAGCAGGGGGACTAGCGGTACCTACGAGCAGTACTTC.

The chain combines TRBV6-5 with TRBJ2-3; D uncertain. Trimming shortened V by 4 bases and J by 2 bases, and 7 bases separated the two germline ends. Germline loops: CDR1 MNHEY, CDR2 SVGAGI. CDR3 length: 13 amino acids. In DNA form, the CDR3 reads TGTGCCAGCAGTTCCATGGCCACAGATACGCAGTATTTT. It codes for CASSSMATDTQYF.

The rearrangement joins TRBV2 to TRBJ1-2; 8 bases fit TRBD1. The V gene's germline CDR1 is SNHLY and CDR2 FYNNEI. The trim removed 8 bases at V and 0 bases at J, leaving 5 bases unmatched. This CDR3 spans 14 amino acids. CDR3 DNA sequence: TGTGCCAGCGTGCCGGGACAGGCTAACTATGGCTACACCTTC. This translates into CASVPGQANYGYTF.

The chain couples TRBV27 to TRBJ2-7; 11 positions match TRBD2. With 5 bases clipped from V and 4 bases from J, the junction kept 16 bases outside the gene matches. CDR3 length equals 18 residues. The V gene's germline CDR1 is MNHEY and CDR2 SMNVEV (reference sequence). The CDR3: CASSKVASGGIRGYEQYF. For the CDR3, the DNA is TGTGCCAGCAGTAAGGTGGCTAGCGGGGGGATTAGGGGTTACGAGCAGTACTTC.

The chain links TRBV27 to TRBJ2-7, with 8 nucleotides matching TRBD2. The V gene end was trimmed by 4 bases and the J gene end by 0 bases; junction bases not matched to a gene: 8. Germline lookup yields CDR1 MNHEY and CDR2 SMNVEV (reference sequence). This CDR3 comprises 16 residues. The CDR3 nucleotides are TGTGCCAGCAGTTCCCCGGGACTAGGCCTCTCCTACGAGCAGTACTTC. This gives the protein CASSSPGLGLSYEQYF.